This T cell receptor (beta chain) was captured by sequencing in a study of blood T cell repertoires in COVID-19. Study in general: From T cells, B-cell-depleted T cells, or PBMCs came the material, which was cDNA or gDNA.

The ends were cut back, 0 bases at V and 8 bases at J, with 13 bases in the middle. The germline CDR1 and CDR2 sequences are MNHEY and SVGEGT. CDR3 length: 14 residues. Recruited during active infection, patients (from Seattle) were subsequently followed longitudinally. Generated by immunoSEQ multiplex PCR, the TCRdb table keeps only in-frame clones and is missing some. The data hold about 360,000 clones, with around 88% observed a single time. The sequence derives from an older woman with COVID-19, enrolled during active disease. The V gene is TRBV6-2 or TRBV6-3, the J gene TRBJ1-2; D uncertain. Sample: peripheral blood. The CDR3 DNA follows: TGTGCCAGCAGTTACTCGTTTTGGGCCGGAGGCTACACCTTC. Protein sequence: CASSYSFWAGGYTF.